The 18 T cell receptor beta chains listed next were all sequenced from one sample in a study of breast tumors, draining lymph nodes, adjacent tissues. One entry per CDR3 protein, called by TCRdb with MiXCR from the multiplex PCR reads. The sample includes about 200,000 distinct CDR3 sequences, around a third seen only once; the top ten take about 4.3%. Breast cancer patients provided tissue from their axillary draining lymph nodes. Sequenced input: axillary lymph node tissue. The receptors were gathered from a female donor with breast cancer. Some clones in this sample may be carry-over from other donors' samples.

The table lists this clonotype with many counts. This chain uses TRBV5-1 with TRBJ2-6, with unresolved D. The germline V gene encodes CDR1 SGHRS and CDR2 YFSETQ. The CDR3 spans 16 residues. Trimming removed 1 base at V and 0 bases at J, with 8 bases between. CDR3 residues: CASSLSQSSGANVLTF. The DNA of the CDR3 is TGCGCCAGCAGCTTGAGCCAGTCCTCTGGGGCCAACGTCCTGACTTTC.

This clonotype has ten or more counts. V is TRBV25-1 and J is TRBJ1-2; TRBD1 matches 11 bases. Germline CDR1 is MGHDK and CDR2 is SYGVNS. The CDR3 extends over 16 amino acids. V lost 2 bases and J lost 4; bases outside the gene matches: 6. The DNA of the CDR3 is TGTGCCAGCAGTGAAAAATTGGGACAGGGGGGCTATGGCTACACCTTC. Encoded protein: CASSEKLGQGGYGYTF.

The CDR3 DNA sequence: TGCAGTGCTAAACAGGGGGCGAGGACTGAAGCTTTCTTT. Amino acid sequence: CSAKQGARTEAFF. This chain links TRBV20-1 with TRBJ1-1; TRBD1 matches at 9 bases. CDR1 and CDR2 (germline): DFQATT, SNEGSKA (reference sequence). Trimming removed 4 bases from V and 5 bases from J; junction bases left unmatched: 5. The CDR3 contains 13 residues.

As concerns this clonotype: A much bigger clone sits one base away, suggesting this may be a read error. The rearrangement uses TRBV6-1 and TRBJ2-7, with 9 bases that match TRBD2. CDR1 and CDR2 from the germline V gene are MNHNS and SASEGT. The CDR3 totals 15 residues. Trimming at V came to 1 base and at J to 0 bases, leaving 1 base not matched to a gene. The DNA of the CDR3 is TGTGCCAGCAGTGAAGAGCGGGGGGACTCCTACGAGCAGTACTTC. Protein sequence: CASSEERGDSYEQYF.

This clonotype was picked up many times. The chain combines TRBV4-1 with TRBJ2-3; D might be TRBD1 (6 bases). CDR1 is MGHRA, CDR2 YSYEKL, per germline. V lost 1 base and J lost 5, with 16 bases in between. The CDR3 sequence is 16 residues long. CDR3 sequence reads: CASSQGWGPAKDTQYF. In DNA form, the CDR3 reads TGCGCCAGCAGCCAAGGGTGGGGGCCAGCGAAAGATACGCAGTATTTT.

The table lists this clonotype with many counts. The CDR3 DNA reads as TGTGCCAGCAGGTATACTAGCGGGGGTGAGCAGTTCTTC. It translates to CASRYTSGGEQFF. The chain combines TRBV7-8 with TRBJ2-1; 11 nucleotides line up with TRBD2. CDR1 and CDR2 (germline): SGHVS, FQNEAQ. The CDR3 has 13 amino acids. With 6 bases clipped from V and 9 bases from J, the junction kept 4 bases outside the gene matches. The full variable domain, rest sourced from reference TRBV7-8 and TRBJ2-1, is GAGVSQSPRYKVAKRGQDVALRCDPISGHVSLFWYQQALGQGPEFLTYFQNEAQLDKSGLPSDRFFAERPEGSVSTLKIQRTQQEDSAVYLCASRYTSGGEQFFGPGTRLTVL.

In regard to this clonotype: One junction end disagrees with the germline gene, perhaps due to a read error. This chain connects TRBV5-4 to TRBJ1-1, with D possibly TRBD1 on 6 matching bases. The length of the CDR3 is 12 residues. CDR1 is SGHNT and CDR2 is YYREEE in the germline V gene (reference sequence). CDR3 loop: CTSSLTGREAFF. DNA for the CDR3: TGTACCAGCAGCTTGACAGGTAGAGAAGCTTTCTTT. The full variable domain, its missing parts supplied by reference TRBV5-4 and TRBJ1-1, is ETGVTQSPTHLIKTRGQQVTLRCSSQSGHNTVSWYQQALGQGPQFIFQYYREEENGRGNFPPRFSGLQFPNYSSELNVNALELDDSALYLCTSSLTGREAFFGQGTRLTVV.

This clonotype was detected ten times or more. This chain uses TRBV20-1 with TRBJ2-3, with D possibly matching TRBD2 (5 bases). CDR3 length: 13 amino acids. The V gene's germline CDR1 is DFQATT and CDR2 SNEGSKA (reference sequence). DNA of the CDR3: TGCGGCTCGCTCGGGGTTAGCACAGATACGCAGTATTTT. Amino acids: CGSLGVSTDTQYF.

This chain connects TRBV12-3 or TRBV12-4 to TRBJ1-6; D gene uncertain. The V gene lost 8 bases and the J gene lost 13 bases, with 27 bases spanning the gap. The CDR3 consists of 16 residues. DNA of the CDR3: TGTGCCAGCTCCCTAGGGATAGCTTCGGGGAATTTCCCCCTCCACTTT. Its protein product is CASSLGIASGNFPLHF.

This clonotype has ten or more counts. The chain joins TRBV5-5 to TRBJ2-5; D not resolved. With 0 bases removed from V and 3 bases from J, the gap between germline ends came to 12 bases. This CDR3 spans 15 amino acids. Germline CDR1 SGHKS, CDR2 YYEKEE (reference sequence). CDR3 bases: TGTGCCAGCAGCTTGGTCGCGGACGTAAAAGAGACCCAGTACTTC. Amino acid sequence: CASSLVADVKETQYF.

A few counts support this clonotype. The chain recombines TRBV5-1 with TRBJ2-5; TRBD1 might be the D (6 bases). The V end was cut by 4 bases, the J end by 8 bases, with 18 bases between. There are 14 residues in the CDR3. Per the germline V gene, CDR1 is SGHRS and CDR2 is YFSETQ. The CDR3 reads CASSAGQGSDTQYF. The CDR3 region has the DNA TGCGCCAGCAGCGCAGGGCAGGGGAGCGACACCCAGTACTTC.

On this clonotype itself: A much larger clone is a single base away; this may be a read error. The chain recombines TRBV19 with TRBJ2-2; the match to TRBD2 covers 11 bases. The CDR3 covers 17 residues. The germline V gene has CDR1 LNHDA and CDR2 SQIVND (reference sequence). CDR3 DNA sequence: TGTGCCAGTAGTGTAGAGGGTAGCGGGAGGGCCTCCGGGGAGCTGTCTTTT. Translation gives CASSVEGSGRASGELSF.

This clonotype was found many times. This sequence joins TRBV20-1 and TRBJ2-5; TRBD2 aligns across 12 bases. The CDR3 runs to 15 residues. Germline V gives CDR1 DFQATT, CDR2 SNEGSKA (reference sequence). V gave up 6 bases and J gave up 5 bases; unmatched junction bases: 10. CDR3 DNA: TGCAGTGCCCAGACTAGCGGGGGTTTTGGGGAGACCCAGTACTTC. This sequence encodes CSAQTSGGFGETQYF.

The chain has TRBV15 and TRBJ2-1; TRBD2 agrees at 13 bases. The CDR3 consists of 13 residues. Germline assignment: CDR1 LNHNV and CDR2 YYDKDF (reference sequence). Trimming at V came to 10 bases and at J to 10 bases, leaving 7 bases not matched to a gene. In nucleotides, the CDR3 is TGTGCCATCCGGACTAGCGGGAGACAGGAGCAGTTCTTC. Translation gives CAIRTSGRQEQFF.

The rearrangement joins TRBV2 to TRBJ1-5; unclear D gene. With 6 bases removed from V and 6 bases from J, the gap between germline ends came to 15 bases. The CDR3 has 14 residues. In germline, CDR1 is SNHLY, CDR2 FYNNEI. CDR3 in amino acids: CASRTALGIQPQHF. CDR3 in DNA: TGTGCCAGCAGGACTGCCCTTGGGATTCAGCCCCAGCATTTT. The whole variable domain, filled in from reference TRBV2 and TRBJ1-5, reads EPEVTQTPSHQVTQMGQEVILRCVPISNHLYFYWYRQILGQKVEFLVSFYNNEISEKSEIFDDQFSVERPDGSNFTLKIRSTKLEDSAMYFCASRTALGIQPQHFGDGTRLSIL.

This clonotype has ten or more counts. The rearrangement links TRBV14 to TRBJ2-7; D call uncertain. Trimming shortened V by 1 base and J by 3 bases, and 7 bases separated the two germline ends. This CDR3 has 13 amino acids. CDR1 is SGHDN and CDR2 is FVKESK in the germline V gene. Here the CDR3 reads CASSQVRGYEQYF. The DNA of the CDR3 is TGTGCCAGCAGCCAAGTCCGCGGCTACGAGCAGTACTTC.

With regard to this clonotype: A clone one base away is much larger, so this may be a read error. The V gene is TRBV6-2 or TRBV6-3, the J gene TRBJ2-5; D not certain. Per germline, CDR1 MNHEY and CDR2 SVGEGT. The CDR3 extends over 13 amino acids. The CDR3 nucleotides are TGTGCCAGCAGTTACGGGGATTCGGAGACCCAGTGCTTC. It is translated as CASSYGDSETQCF.

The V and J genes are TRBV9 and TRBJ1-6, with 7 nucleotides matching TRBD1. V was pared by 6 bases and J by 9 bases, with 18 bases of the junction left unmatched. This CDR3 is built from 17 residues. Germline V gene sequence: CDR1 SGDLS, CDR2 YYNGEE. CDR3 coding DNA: TGTGCCAGCACTCCTAGCAATGTTGGCGGGACAGCTTCACCCCTCCACTTT. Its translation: CASTPSNVGGTASPLHF. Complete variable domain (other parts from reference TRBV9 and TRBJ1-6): DSGVTQTPKHLITATGQRVTLRCSPRSGDLSVYWYQQSLDQGLQFLIQYYNGEERAKGNILERFSAQQFPDLHSELNLSSLELGDSALYFCASTPSNVGGTASPLHFGNGTRLTVT.